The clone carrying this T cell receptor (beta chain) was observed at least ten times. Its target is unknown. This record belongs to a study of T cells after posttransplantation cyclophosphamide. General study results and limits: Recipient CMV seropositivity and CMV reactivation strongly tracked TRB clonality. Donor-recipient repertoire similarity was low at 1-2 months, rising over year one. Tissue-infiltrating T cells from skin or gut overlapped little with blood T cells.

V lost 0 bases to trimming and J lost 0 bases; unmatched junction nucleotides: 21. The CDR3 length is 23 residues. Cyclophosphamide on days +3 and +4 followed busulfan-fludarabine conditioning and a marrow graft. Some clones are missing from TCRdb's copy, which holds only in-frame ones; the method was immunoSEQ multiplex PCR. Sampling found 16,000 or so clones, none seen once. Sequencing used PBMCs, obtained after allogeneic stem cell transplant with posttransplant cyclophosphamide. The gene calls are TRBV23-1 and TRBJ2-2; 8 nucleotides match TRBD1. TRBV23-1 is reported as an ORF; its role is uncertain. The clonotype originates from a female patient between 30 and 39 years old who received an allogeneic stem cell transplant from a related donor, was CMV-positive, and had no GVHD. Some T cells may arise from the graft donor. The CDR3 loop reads CASSQSLESGGPDIHANTGELFF. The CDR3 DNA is TGCGCCAGCAGTCAATCTCTCGAATCAGGGGGCCCCGATATCCACGCGAACACCGGGGAGCTGTTTTTT.